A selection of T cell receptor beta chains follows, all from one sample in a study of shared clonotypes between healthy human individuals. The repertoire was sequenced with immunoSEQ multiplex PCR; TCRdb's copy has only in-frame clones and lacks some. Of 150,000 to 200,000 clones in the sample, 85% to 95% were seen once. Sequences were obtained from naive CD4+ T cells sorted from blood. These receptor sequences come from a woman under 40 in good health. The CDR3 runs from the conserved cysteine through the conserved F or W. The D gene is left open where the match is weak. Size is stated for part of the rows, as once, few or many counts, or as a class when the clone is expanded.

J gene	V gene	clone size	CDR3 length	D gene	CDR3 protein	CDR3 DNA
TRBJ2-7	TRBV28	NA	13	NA	CASSSTRFWEQYF	TGTGCCAGCAGCTCAACCCGATTTTGGGAGCAGTACTTC
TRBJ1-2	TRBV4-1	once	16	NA	CASSQDPFGDKSGYTF	TGCGCCAGCAGCCAAGATCCTTTTGGGGACAAGAGCGGCTACACCTTC
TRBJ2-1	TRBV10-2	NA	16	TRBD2	CASSKGGTSGITEQFF	TGCGCCAGCAGTAAGGGGGGGACTAGCGGGATCACTGAGCAGTTCTTC
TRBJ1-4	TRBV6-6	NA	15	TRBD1	CASSSGQNRYEKLFF	TGTGCCAGCAGTTCGGGACAGAATAGATATGAAAAACTGTTTTTT
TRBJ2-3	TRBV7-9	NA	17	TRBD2	CASSPLAGGRSTDTQYF	TGTGCCAGCAGTCCGCTAGCGGGAGGACGAAGCACAGATACGCAGTATTTT
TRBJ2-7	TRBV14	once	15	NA	CASSQERGARNEQYF	TGTGCCAGCAGCCAAGAACGGGGGGCGCGCAACGAGCAGTACTTC
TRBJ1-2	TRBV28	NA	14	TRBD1	CASGSWDSHYGYTF	TGTGCCAGCGGAAGCTGGGACAGTCACTATGGCTACACCTTC
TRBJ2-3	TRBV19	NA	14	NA	CASSIQLFTDTQYF	TGTGCCAGTAGTATCCAACTTTTCACAGATACGCAGTATTTT
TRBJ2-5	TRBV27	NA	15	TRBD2	CASSTLGSGEETQYF	TGTGCCAGCAGCACCCTGGGGAGCGGGGAAGAGACCCAGTACTTC
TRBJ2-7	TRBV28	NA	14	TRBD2	CASSTRGGSSEQYF	TGTGCCAGCAGTACCCGAGGCGGGAGCTCCGAGCAGTACTTC
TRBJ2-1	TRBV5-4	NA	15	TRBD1	CASSPGQGEGPEQFF	TGTGCCAGCAGCCCCGGACAGGGGGAAGGCCCCGAGCAGTTCTTC
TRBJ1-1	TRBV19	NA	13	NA	CASKSQGSTEAFF	TGTGCCAGTAAGTCACAAGGGAGCACTGAAGCTTTCTTT
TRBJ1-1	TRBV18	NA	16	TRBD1	CASSPGTGGLYTEAFF	TGTGCCAGCTCACCAGGGACAGGGGGTTTGTATACTGAAGCTTTCTTT
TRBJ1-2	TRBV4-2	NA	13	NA	CASSAGGGYGYTF	TGTGCCAGCAGCGCCGGGGGCGGCTATGGCTACACCTTC
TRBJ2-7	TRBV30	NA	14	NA	CAWSVGGLLSEQYF	TGTGCCTGGAGTGTGGGCGGGCTCCTGTCCGAGCAGTACTTC
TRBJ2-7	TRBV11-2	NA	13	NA	CASSSGGVGEQYF	TGTGCCAGCAGCTCCGGTGGAGTAGGCGAGCAGTACTTC
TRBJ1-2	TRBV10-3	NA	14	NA	CAISEMEGLGGYTF	TGTGCCATCAGTGAGATGGAAGGGCTCGGGGGCTACACCTTC
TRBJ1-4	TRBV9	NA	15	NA	CASSVETGRYEKLFF	TGTGCCAGCAGCGTAGAAACAGGGAGGTATGAAAAACTGTTTTTT
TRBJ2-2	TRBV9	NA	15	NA	CASSVVATVAGELFF	TGTGCCAGCAGCGTAGTGGCTACCGTAGCCGGGGAGCTGTTTTTT
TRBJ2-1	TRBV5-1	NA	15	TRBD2	CASSLVAGASNEQFF	TGCGCCAGCAGCTTGGTAGCGGGAGCTTCAAATGAGCAGTTCTTC
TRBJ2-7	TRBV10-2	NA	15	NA	CASRGPGQRTYEQYF	TGCGCCAGCAGAGGCCCCGGACAACGGACCTACGAGCAGTACTTC
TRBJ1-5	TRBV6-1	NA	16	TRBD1	CASSEWGTGSSQPQHF	TGTGCCAGCAGTGAATGGGGGACAGGGAGTAGTCAGCCCCAGCATTTT
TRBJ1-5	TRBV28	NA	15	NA	CASSSGQYSNQPQHF	TGTGCCAGCAGCTCGGGACAATATAGCAATCAGCCCCAGCATTTT
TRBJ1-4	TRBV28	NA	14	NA	CASRGGAFNEKLFF	TGTGCCAGCAGGGGCGGGGCCTTTAATGAAAAACTGTTTTTT
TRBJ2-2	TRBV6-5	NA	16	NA	CASSYFLAPYTGELFF	TGTGCCAGCAGTTACTTTCTAGCGCCGTACACCGGGGAGCTGTTTTTT
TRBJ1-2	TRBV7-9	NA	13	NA	CASSAPGEDGYTF	TGTGCCAGCAGCGCCCCAGGGGAGGATGGCTACACCTTC
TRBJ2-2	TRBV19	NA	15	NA	CASSRPEDHTGELFF	TGTGCCAGTAGCCGGCCGGAGGACCACACCGGGGAGCTGTTTTTT
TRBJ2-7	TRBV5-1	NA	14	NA	CASSPPGPHYEQYF	TGCGCCAGCAGCCCCCCAGGGCCCCACTACGAGCAGTACTTC
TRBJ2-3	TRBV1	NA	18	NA	CTSSQEPPGLAGDYTQYF	TGCACCAGCAGCCAAGAACCGCCGGGACTAGCGGGAGACTATACGCAGTATTTT
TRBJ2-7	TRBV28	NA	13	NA	CASSYPGGDEQYF	TGTGCCAGCAGTTACCCCGGCGGCGACGAGCAGTACTTC
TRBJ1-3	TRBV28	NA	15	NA	CASSYTGTNGNTIYF	TGTGCCAGCAGTTACACCGGGACAAACGGAAACACCATATATTTT
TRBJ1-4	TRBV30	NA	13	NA	CAWREQINEKLFF	TGTGCCTGGAGAGAACAGATTAATGAAAAACTGTTTTTT
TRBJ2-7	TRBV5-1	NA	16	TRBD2	CASSPGLSSGTYEQYF	TGCGCCAGCAGCCCCGGTTTGTCTAGCGGAACCTACGAGCAGTACTTC
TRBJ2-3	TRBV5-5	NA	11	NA	CASSLTDTQYF	TGTGCCAGCAGCCTCACAGATACGCAGTATTTT
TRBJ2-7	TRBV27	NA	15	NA	CASSSPAGTAYEQYF	TGTGCCAGCAGTTCCCCGGCGGGCACCGCCTACGAGCAGTACTTC
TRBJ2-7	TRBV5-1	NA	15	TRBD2	CASNPSPAGPYEQYF	TGCGCCAGCAACCCTTCCCCAGCGGGACCCTACGAGCAGTACTTC
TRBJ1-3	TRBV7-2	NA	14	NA	CASSSGTSGNTIYF	TGTGCCAGCAGCTCAGGGACCTCTGGAAACACCATATATTTT
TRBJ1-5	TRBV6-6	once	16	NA	CASSYSTGGSNQPQHF	TGTGCCAGCAGTTATTCGACAGGCGGAAGCAATCAGCCCCAGCATTTT
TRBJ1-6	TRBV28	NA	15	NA	CASSSPLGWGPPLHF	TGTGCCAGCAGTTCCCCGCTGGGCTGGGGGCCACCCCTCCACTTT
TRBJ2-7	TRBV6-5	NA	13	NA	CASSYGVRYEQYF	TGTGCCAGCAGTTACGGGGTACGGTACGAGCAGTACTTC
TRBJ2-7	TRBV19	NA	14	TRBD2	CASSVRGSTYEQYF	TGTGCCAGTAGTGTCCGCGGGAGTACCTACGAGCAGTACTTC
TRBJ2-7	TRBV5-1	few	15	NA	CASSPRTGATYEQYF	TGCGCCAGCAGCCCACGGACGGGGGCCACCTACGAGCAGTACTTC
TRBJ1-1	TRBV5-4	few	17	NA	CASTQFPSRSMNTEAFF	TGTGCCAGCACCCAGTTCCCCAGCCGATCAATGAACACTGAAGCTTTCTTT
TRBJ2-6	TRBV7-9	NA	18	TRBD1	CASSPTQDREAGANVLTF	TGTGCCAGCAGCCCCACCCAGGACAGGGAGGCTGGGGCCAACGTCCTGACTTTC
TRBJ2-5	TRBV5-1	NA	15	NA	CASSPHGGRQETQYF	TGCGCCAGCAGCCCCCATGGCGGACGGCAAGAGACCCAGTACTTC
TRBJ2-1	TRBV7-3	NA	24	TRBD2	CASSLSLGRKDSGTSAHTYNEQFF	TGTGCCAGCAGCTTAAGCTTGGGGCGAAAGGATAGCGGGACCTCGGCCCACACCTACAATGAGCAGTTCTTC
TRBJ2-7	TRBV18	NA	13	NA	CASSRASQHEQYF	TGTGCCAGCTCGCGGGCCAGCCAACACGAGCAGTACTTC
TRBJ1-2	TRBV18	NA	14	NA	CASSPYASQGGYTF	TGTGCCAGCTCACCATACGCTTCACAGGGTGGCTACACCTTC
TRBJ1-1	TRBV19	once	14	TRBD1	CATSNRGLNTEAFF	TGTGCCACCTCGAACAGGGGGCTGAACACTGAAGCTTTCTTT
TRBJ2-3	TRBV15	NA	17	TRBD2	CATSRARLAEGTDTQYF	TGTGCCACCAGCAGAGCACGACTAGCGGAGGGCACAGATACGCAGTATTTT